Below, 5 T cell receptor beta chains from the same sample are listed, as sequenced in a study of blood T cell repertoires in COVID-19 (dated by TCRdb to the early 2020s). The library was produced with the immunoSEQ multiplex PCR assay. TCRdb retrieved this table from immuneACCESS and kept in-frame rearrangements only. Not all clones are present; in checked studies, unresolved V genes account for under half, and no reason is known for the remainder. The sample table lists about 140,000 clones, 88% of them with a count of one. Less than 2% of the sample is in the top ten clones. The specimen was peripheral blood. These receptors were obtained from a woman aged 50 to 60 with acute or convalescent COVID-19.

In DNA, the CDR3 is TGTGCCAGCAGGGCCGGGACTAGCGGGGAACAGTACTTC. Protein product: CASRAGTSGEQYF. The chain links TRBV6-5 to TRBJ2-4; 13 bases line up with TRBD2. Looked up from germline, CDR1 is MNHEY and CDR2 is SVGAGI. CDR3 length: 13 amino acids. V trimming: 6 bases; J trimming: 13 bases; junction bases outside the gene matches: 6.

The chain is built from TRBV21-1 and TRBJ2-7; the table's D call of TRBD1 was not tested on the DNA. TRBV21-1 is a documented pseudogene. The CDR3 covers 13 residues. The CDR3 here is CATVPGARHEQYF. The CDR3 DNA is TGTGCCACCGTCCCAGGGGCAAGACACGAGCAGTACTTC.

The rearrangement links TRBV9 to TRBJ2-7; 8 positions agree with TRBD2. This CDR3 has 15 amino acids. The germline CDR1 and CDR2 sequences are SGDLS and YYNGEE. Losses at the gene ends were 4 bases for V and 3 bases for J; bases not matched to a gene: 9. DNA of the CDR3: TGTGCCAGCAGCTCTTCTCTAGCGGGTGTCTACGAGCAGTACTTC. Its translation is CASSSSLAGVYEQYF.

This rearrangement joins TRBV5-1 to TRBJ1-4, with D possibly TRBD1 on 5 matching bases. V lost 1 base, J lost 8 bases, and 12 bases lay in between. From germline, CDR1 is SGHRS and CDR2 YFSETQ. The CDR3 is 14 amino acids. The CDR3 DNA reads TGCGCCAGCAGCTTGTCGGGGAGGGGCGAAAAACTGTTTTTT. Its protein product is CASSLSGRGEKLFF.

The chain joins TRBV3-1 (or the pseudogene TRBV3-2) to TRBJ1-2, with TRBD1 as a possible D gene (5 bases). The ends were cut back, 0 bases at V and 7 bases at J, with 12 bases in the middle. The CDR3 sequence is 14 residues long. The V gene's germline CDR1 is LGHDT and CDR2 YNNKEL (reference sequence). CDR3 sequence reads: CASSQDVLRGGYTF. In DNA form, the CDR3 reads TGTGCCAGCAGCCAAGACGTCTTAAGGGGTGGCTACACCTTC.